A single sample is the source of the 10 T cell receptor beta chains below, sequenced in a study of Graves' ophthalmopathy and Graves' hyperthyroidism. Amplified material comprised TCR beta CDR3 regions derived from RNA transcripts. HTBI primers primed a first-round RT-PCR, and a second-round multiplex PCR followed. TCRdb reprocessed the multiplex PCR reads via MiXCR and lists one record per CDR3 protein. The table includes about 210,000 distinct CDR3 sequences, roughly 29% detected once. What was sequenced was peripheral blood. These receptors were obtained from a man aged 45-65 years with Graves' ophthalmopathy.

This clonotype was observed many times. The CDR3 sequence: CAWSVSGYEQYF. DNA of the CDR3: TGTGCCTGGAGTGTTAGTGGCTACGAGCAGTACTTC. V usage is TRBV30 and J usage is TRBJ2-7; D ambiguous. The CDR3 has 12 residues. The germline V gene encodes CDR1 GTSNPN and CDR2 SVGIG (reference sequence). Trimming removed 0 bases at V and 3 bases at J, with 6 bases between.

The sample holds many counts of this clonotype. The genes are TRBV11-3 and TRBJ2-2; possible D gene TRBD1, 6 bases. The CDR3 runs to 12 residues. Germline CDR1 is SGHNT and CDR2 is YENEEA. This chain's CDR3 is CVEGDNTGELFF. In DNA, the CDR3 is TGTGTTGAGGGGGATAACACCGGGGAGCTGTTTTTT. The full variable domain, completed using reference TRBV11-3 and TRBJ2-2, is EAGVVQSPRYKIIEKKQPVAFWCNPISGHNTLYWYLQNLGQGPELLIRYENEEAVDDSQLPKDRFSAERLKGVDSTLKIQPAELGDSAVYLCVEGDNTGELFFGEGSRLTVL.

The table lists this clonotype with many counts. CDR3 sequence (DNA): TGTGCCAGCAGCCCCCGGGACGTCTCCTACGAGCAGTACTTC. The encoded protein is CASSPRDVSYEQYF. The rearrangement uses TRBV14 and TRBJ2-7, with D possibly called TRBD1 or TRBD2 (5 bases each). Germline V gene lookup returns CDR1 SGHDN and CDR2 FVKESK. The CDR3 covers 14 residues. V shed 4 bases and J shed 0 bases, with 10 bases lying between them.

This clonotype was counted ten times or more. The chain joins TRBV6-2 or TRBV6-3 to TRBJ2-7, with D possibly matching TRBD1 (5 bases). The CDR3 is 15 residues long. Trimming took off 6 bases at V and 5 bases at J, with 20 bases between the two ends. Per the germline V gene, CDR1 is MNHEY and CDR2 is SVGEGT. CDR3 nucleotide sequence: TGTGCCAGCAGCTCTCTACAGGTGATTGAAAACGAGCAGTACTTC. Protein sequence: CASSSLQVIENEQYF.

This chain connects TRBV28 to TRBJ1-1; a weak D match, TRBD1 (6 bases). Germline V gene sequence: CDR1 MDHEN, CDR2 SYDVKM. V lost 7 bases to trimming and J lost 8 bases, with 17 bases between them. This CDR3 has 13 residues. The CDR3 region is CASKGGSRREAFF. CDR3 DNA sequence: TGTGCCAGCAAGGGGGGTTCTAGACGGGAAGCTTTCTTT. Drawing the rest from reference TRBV28 and TRBJ1-1, the complete variable domain is DVKVTQSSRYLVKRTGEKVFLECVQDMDHENMFWYRQDPGLGLRLIYFSYDVKMKEKGDIPEGYSVSREKKERFSLILESASTNQTSMYLCASKGGSRREAFFGQGTRLTVV.

This clonotype was counted many times. This rearrangement joins TRBV5-6 to TRBJ1-1; D is possibly TRBD1 (5 bases). The V gene's germline CDR1 is SGHDT and CDR2 YYEEEE. The CDR3 runs to 13 residues. The V gene lost 4 bases and the J gene lost 1 base, with 8 bases spanning the gap. The CDR3 sequence: CASSIGTNTEAFF. For the CDR3, the DNA is TGTGCCAGCAGCATAGGGACGAACACTGAAGCTTTCTTT.

In this sample, this clonotype turned up many times. The gene calls are TRBV5-5 and TRBJ2-7, with D tentatively TRBD2 (6 bases). The CDR3 sequence is 16 residues long. Germline loops: CDR1 SGHKS, CDR2 YYEKEE (reference sequence). V was trimmed by 3 bases and J by 3 bases, leaving 19 bases between them. The CDR3 DNA reads as TGTGCCAGCAGCTCCGTAACTAGCAAGAAGGACTACGAGCAGTACTTC. Translating it yields CASSSVTSKKDYEQYF. Using reference TRBV5-5 and TRBJ2-7 for the parts outside the CDR3, the full variable domain is DAGVTQSPTHLIKTRGQQVTLRCSPISGHKSVSWYQQVLGQGPQFIFQYYEKEERGRGNFPDRFSARQFPNYSSELNVNALLLGDSALYLCASSSVTSKKDYEQYFGPGTRLTVT.

This clonotype was observed at least ten times. The V and J genes are TRBV7-8 and TRBJ2-7; no reliable D call. Germline V gene data show CDR1 as SGHVS and CDR2 as FQNEAQ. The CDR3 spans 15 residues. Deletions cut 2 bases from V and 0 bases from J, with 11 bases between. The CDR3 loop is CASSLKSLTSYEQYF. CDR3 nucleotide sequence: TGTGCCAGCAGCTTAAAATCCCTAACCTCCTACGAGCAGTACTTC.

This clonotype was seen repeatedly, ten times or more. This rearrangement joins TRBV15 to TRBJ2-7; D is unresolved. CDR3 length equals 14 residues. Germline V CDR1 and CDR2: LNHNV, YYDKDF (reference sequence). V lost 0 bases to trimming and J lost 6 bases, with 12 bases between them. CDR3 DNA: TGTGCCACCAGCAGAGATCACACCTTGGGCGAGCAGTACTTC. Translated, it gives CATSRDHTLGEQYF.

This sequence joins TRBV12-3 or TRBV12-4 and TRBJ1-5; D ambiguous. This CDR3 is built from 13 residues. The V and J ends lost 4 bases and 6 bases respectively, with 10 bases between them. CDR3 nucleotide sequence: TGTGCCAGCAGTTCGACTTGGGCTCAGCCCCAGCATTTT. Translating gives CASSSTWAQPQHF.